Given below is one T cell receptor beta chain in context. Its antigen is undetermined. The data derive from a study of T cell repertoires in cytomegalovirus infection. Study details: TCR beta signatures that were public indicated CMV infection and matching HLA type.

General study points: There were carriers of CMV plus the relevant HLA, and cumulative public TCR beta family frequency identified them. The ex vivo response was dominated by HLA-C-restricted CMV-specific TCR beta clonotypes.

TCRdb processed the reads anew with MiXCR; each CDR3 protein has one entry. The sample lists some 390,000 distinct CDR3 sequences; 15% to 20% were seen once. Trimming took 6 bases from V and 1 from J, leaving 13 bases between them. The CDR3 covers 14 residues. Germline CDR1 SEHNR, CDR2 FQNEAQ (reference sequence). The origin of this receptor is a human donor in good health (CMV status not recorded). Some clones in this sample may be carry-over from other donors' samples. V is TRBV7-9 and J is TRBJ2-7, with D perhaps TRBD1 or TRBD2 (6 bases each). Material: PBMCs. For the CDR3, the DNA is TGTGCCAGCAGACCAACAGGGAGGTCCTACGAGCAGTACTTC. Its protein product is CASRPTGRSYEQYF.